This section outlines one T cell receptor (beta chain) sequence together with its context. Antigen unknown. This PCR relied on a set of 60 Vbeta primers and 13 Jbeta primers. Produced via immunoSEQ multiplex PCR; TCRdb's table is partial and in-frame only. Among under 250,000 clones listed, 65% to 90% were seen once. These data belong to a study of cytomegalovirus exposure and HLA in healthy donors. Whole-study findings and limits: In an earlier analysis, in around 590 donors, most V segments appeared productive either ~90% or ~30% of the time.

The TCR comes from a woman between 50 and 59 years old in good health and CMV-seronegative. The sequenced sample was PBMCs.

CDR3 coding DNA: TGTGCCAGCAGCTTTTTGGGAGGTCGGGGGAACAATGAGCAGTTCTTC. It encodes CASSFLGGRGNNEQFF. The chain has TRBV7-3 and TRBJ2-1; D possibly corresponds to TRBD2 (6 bases). The germline gives CDR1 SGHTA, CDR2 FQGTGA. V was shortened by 3 bases and J by 5 bases, with 17 bases between the two germline ends. CDR3 length equals 16 residues.